The 14 T cell receptor beta chains below come from one sample, sequenced in a study of blood T cell repertoires in COVID-19. Clones were read by immunoSEQ multiplex PCR, and TCRdb kept only the in-frame ones, dropping some. The sample has about 210,000 clones, 75% to 90% seen once. Sequencing input: peripheral blood. Every receptor here comes from a woman between 35 and 50 years old with acute or convalescent COVID-19.

This chain connects TRBV2 to TRBJ2-1, with 8 positions matching TRBD1. CDR1 and CDR2 (germline): SNHLY, FYNNEI. V dropped 7 bases and J dropped 4; count of bases not matched to a gene: 3. The CDR3 extends over 13 amino acids. The DNA of the CDR3 is TGTGCCAGCACTAGGACAGGGTACAATGAGCAGTTCTTC. It is translated as CASTRTGYNEQFF.

This rearrangement joins TRBV19 to TRBJ2-2; 8 bases line up with TRBD1. In germline, CDR1 is LNHDA, CDR2 SQIVND (reference sequence). The CDR3 totals 16 residues. The V and J ends lost 5 bases and 6 bases, in that order; junction bases with no gene match: 11. CDR3 coding DNA: TGTGCCAGTAGTTTCCGACAGGGGATCGGAGCCGGGGAGCTGTTTTTT. Translation gives CASSFRQGIGAGELFF.

The rearrangement links TRBV2 to TRBJ1-6; D is unresolved. Between the trimmed V and J ends, which lost 8 bases and 14 bases, there was a span of 19 bases. Germline loops: CDR1 SNHLY, CDR2 FYNNEI. This CDR3 region has 13 residues. This chain's CDR3 is CASAGNEGMALHF. The CDR3 DNA sequence: TGTGCCAGCGCGGGTAATGAAGGGATGGCCCTCCACTTT.

This clone has a handful of counts. J is TRBJ1-2 and V is TRBV6-2 or TRBV6-3; the match to TRBD1 covers 8 bases. Losses at the gene ends were 5 bases for V and 4 bases for J; bases not matched to a gene: 6. The germline gives CDR1 MNHEY, CDR2 SVGEGT. CDR3 length: 14 amino acids. The CDR3 protein is CASSRGTGSYGYTF. The CDR3 DNA reads as TGTGCCAGCAGTAGAGGGACAGGTAGCTATGGCTACACCTTC.

V and J are TRBV19 and TRBJ2-7; D ambiguous. Trimming pared 5 bases from V and 0 bases from J, leaving 11 bases between. This CDR3 comprises 14 residues. The germline CDR1 and CDR2 sequences are LNHDA and SQIVND (reference sequence). The CDR3 loop reads CASSPPRYSYEQYV. In DNA form, the CDR3 reads TGTGCCAGTAGTCCCCCCCGCTACTCCTACGAGCAGTACGTC.

V is TRBV29-1 and J is TRBJ2-5; tentative D call: TRBD1 (6 bases). Between the trimmed V and J ends, which lost 5 bases and 5 bases, there was a span of 21 bases. The length of the CDR3 is 15 residues. Germline CDR1 is SQVTM and CDR2 is ANQGSEA. This CDR3 is CSVPRSLGAKETQYF. The CDR3 DNA reads as TGCAGCGTTCCCCGATCCCTGGGGGCGAAGGAGACCCAGTACTTC.

The rearrangement uses TRBV2 and TRBJ1-3; D is perhaps TRBD1 (6 bases). There are 15 residues in the CDR3. Germline CDR1 reads SNHLY; CDR2 reads FYNNEI. V lost 6 bases and J lost 1, with 13 bases in between. The CDR3 protein is CASSEGHLSGNTIYF. In DNA form, the CDR3 reads TGTGCCAGCAGCGAGGGACACCTATCTGGAAACACCATATATTTT.

The chain has TRBV6-1 and TRBJ2-7; 7 nucleotides align to TRBD1. V lost 1 base, J lost 3 bases, and 6 bases stayed unmatched. This CDR3 spans 15 amino acids. Looked up from germline, CDR1 is MNHNS and CDR2 is SASEGT. This chain's CDR3 is CASSEGRTGHYEQYV. For the CDR3, the DNA is TGTGCCAGCAGTGAAGGGCGGACAGGTCACTACGAGCAGTACGTC.

The chain has TRBV4-1 and TRBJ2-3; 10 bases are a match to TRBD1. The CDR3 is 16 residues long. V shed 2 bases and J 6 bases; nucleotides not matched to a gene: 8. Germline values: CDR1 MGHRA, CDR2 YSYEKL. The CDR3 DNA follows: TGCGCCAGCAGCCAACTTGACAGGGGGCCAGTGGATACGCAGTATTTT. Translation gives CASSQLDRGPVDTQYF.

J is TRBJ2-2 and V is TRBV24-1; 8 bases map to TRBD1. Germline V CDR1 and CDR2: KGHDR, SFDVKD. The CDR3 runs to 15 residues. V dropped 3 bases and J dropped 5; count of bases not matched to a gene: 4. Written as DNA, the CDR3 is TGTGCCACCAGTGATGTACAGGGGGTAACCGGGGAGCTGTTTTTT. Residues: CATSDVQGVTGELFF.

The rearrangement links TRBV7-2 to TRBJ1-5; D unclear. The ends were cut back, 5 bases at V and 6 bases at J, with 8 bases in the middle. Germline CDR1 is SGHTA and CDR2 is FQGNSA. The CDR3 loop spans 12 amino acids. The CDR3 DNA reads as TGTGCCAGCAGCGAACTAGGTCAGCCCCAGCATTTT. This codes for CASSELGQPQHF.

The chain combines TRBV7-9 with TRBJ2-5, with D tentatively TRBD1 (6 bases). Germline assignment: CDR1 SEHNR and CDR2 FQNEAQ (reference sequence). Deletions cut 5 bases from V and 1 base from J, with 14 bases between. The CDR3 loop spans 15 amino acids. This CDR3 reads CASSPDGQSQETQYF. DNA for the CDR3: TGTGCCAGCAGCCCCGATGGACAGAGCCAAGAGACCCAGTACTTC. The full variable domain, with the rest looked up from reference TRBV7-9 and TRBJ2-5, is DTGVSQNPRHKITKRGQNVTFRCDPISEHNRLYWYRQTLGQGPEFLTYFQNEAQLEKSRLLSDRFSAERPKGSFSTLEIQRTEQGDSAMYLCASSPDGQSQETQYFGPGTRLLVL.

This clone is a singleton in its sample. Other DNA sequences in this sample translate to the same CDR3. V is TRBV29-1 and J is TRBJ2-5, with no clear D. The CDR3 is 10 residues long. Germline-derived CDR1 and CDR2 are SQVTM and ANQGSEA. Trimming pared 5 bases from V and 2 bases from J, leaving 3 bases between. The CDR3 coding sequence is TGCAGCGTTTCACAAGAGACCCAGTACTTC. It specifies CSVSQETQYF. Based on the CDR3 plus reference TRBV29-1 and TRBJ2-5, the full variable domain is SAVISQKPSRDICQRGTSLTIQCQVDSQVTMMFWYRQQPGQSLTLIATANQGSEATYESGFVIDKFPISRPNLTFSTLTVSNMSPEDSSIYLCSVSQETQYFGPGTRLLVL.

This rearrangement joins TRBV4-2 to TRBJ2-6; 10 nucleotides agree with TRBD1. The CDR3 is 18 residues long. Trimming removed 0 bases from V and 2 bases from J; junction bases left unmatched: 4. Germline values: CDR1 LGHNA, CDR2 YNFKEQ. As DNA, the CDR3 is TGTGCCAGCAGCCAAGATCCCGGGACAGGGGCTGGGGCCAACGTCCTGACTTTC. Its translation is CASSQDPGTGAGANVLTF.